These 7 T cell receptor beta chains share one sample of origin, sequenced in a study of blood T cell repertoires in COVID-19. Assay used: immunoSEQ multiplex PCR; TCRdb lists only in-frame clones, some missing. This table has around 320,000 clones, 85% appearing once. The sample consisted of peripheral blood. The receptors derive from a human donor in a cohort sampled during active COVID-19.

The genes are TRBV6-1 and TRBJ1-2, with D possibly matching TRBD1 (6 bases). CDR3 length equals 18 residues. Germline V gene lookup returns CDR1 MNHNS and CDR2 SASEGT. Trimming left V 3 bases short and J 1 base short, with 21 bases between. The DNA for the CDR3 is TGTGCCAGCAGTGATAACACCGATAGACAGGCCCGTAACTATGGCTACACCTTC. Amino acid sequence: CASSDNTDRQARNYGYTF.

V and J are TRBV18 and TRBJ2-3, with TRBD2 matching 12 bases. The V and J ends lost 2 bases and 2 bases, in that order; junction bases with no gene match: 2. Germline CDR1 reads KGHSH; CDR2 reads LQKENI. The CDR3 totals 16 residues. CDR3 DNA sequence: TGTGCCAGCTCACCAAGACTAGCGGGGGCCACAGATACGCAGTATTTT. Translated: CASSPRLAGATDTQYF.

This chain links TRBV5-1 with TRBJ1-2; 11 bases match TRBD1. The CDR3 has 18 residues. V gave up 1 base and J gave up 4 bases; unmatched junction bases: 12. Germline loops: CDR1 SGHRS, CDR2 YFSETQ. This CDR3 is CASSLSWRDRGYGYGYTF. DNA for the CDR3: TGCGCCAGCAGCTTGAGTTGGAGGGACAGGGGGTATGGCTATGGCTACACCTTC.

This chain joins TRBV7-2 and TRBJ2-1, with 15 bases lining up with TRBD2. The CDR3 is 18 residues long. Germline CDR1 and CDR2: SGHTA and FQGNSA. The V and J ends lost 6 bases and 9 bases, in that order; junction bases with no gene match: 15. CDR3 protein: CASSTSGTSGGLRGEQFF. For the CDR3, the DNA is TGTGCCAGCAGTACCTCCGGGACTAGCGGGGGGCTGAGGGGTGAGCAGTTCTTC.

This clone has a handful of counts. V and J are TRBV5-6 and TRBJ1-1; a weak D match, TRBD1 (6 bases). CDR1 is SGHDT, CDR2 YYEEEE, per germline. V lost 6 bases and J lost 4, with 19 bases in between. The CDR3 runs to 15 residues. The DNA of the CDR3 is TGTGCCAGCACCCCGGTGGGGGGGGCAGTCACTGAAGCTTTCTTT. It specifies CASTPVGGAVTEAFF.

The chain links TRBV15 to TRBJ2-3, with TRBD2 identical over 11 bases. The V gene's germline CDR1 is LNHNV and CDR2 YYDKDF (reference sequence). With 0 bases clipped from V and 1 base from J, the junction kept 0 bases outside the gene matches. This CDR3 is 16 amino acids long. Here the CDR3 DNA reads TGTGCCACCAGCAGAGAACTAGCGGGGGGCACAGATACGCAGTATTTT. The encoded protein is CATSRELAGGTDTQYF. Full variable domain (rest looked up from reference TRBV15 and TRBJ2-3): DAMVIQNPRYQVTQFGKPVTLSCSQTLNHNVMYWYQQKSSQAPKLLFHYYDKDFNNEADTPDNFQSRRPNTSFCFLDIRSPGLGDTAMYLCATSRELAGGTDTQYFGPGTRLTVL.

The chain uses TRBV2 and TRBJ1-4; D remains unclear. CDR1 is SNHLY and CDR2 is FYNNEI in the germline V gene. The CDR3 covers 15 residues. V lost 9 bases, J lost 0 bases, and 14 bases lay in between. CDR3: CASRLTRATNEKLFF. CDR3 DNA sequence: TGTGCCAGTCGCCTTACTCGGGCAACTAATGAAAAACTGTTTTTT.